Below are 13 T cell receptor beta chains sequenced from a single sample in a study of CD8 T cells in ankylosing spondylitis. TCRdb analysed the 5' RACE reads with MiXCR anew, one entry per CDR3 protein. The repertoire holds about 510,000 distinct CDR3 sequences, with about 5% as singletons. The antigens for these receptors are not known. Study results and limitations: Apparently characteristic of ankylosing spondylitis blood was a TCR beta motif (roughly eight highly homologous variants).

Sequencing was done on a sample of blood, either unsorted or a sorted T cell fraction (not recorded which). All receptors derive from a male donor with ankylosing spondylitis.

Ten or more counts support this clonotype. This chain joins TRBV11-2 and TRBJ2-1; TRBD2 matches at 7 bases. This CDR3 has 17 amino acids. J lost 0 bases, V lost 5 bases, and 10 bases had no gene match. Germline V gene data show CDR1 as SGHAT and CDR2 as FQNNGV. The CDR3 here is CASSKRAGLSSYNEQFF. In nucleotides, the CDR3 is TGTGCCAGCAGCAAGCGAGCGGGACTGAGCTCCTACAATGAGCAGTTCTTC.

This clonotype was detected ten times or more. The chain links TRBV20-1 to TRBJ1-5; D not certain. V lost 0 bases to trimming and J lost 3 bases, with 12 bases between them. CDR3 length: 15 residues. Germline V gives CDR1 DFQATT, CDR2 SNEGSKA (reference sequence). This CDR3 reads CSARDRSGLNQPQHF. Here the CDR3 DNA reads TGCAGTGCTAGAGATCGTTCAGGACTCAATCAGCCCCAGCATTTT.

The rearrangement uses TRBV5-5 and TRBJ2-3; 9 nucleotides agree with TRBD2. V shed 4 bases and J 8 bases; nucleotides not matched to a gene: 8. The CDR3 runs 14 residues. Per germline, CDR1 SGHKS and CDR2 YYEKEE (reference sequence). DNA for the CDR3: TGTGCCAGCAGCCGGGGACTAGCCTGGGGTACGCAGTATTTT. Amino acid sequence: CASSRGLAWGTQYF. The complete variable domain, with remaining parts taken from reference TRBV5-5 and TRBJ2-3, reads DAGVTQSPTHLIKTRGQQVTLRCSPISGHKSVSWYQQVLGQGPQFIFQYYEKEERGRGNFPDRFSARQFPNYSSELNVNALLLGDSALYLCASSRGLAWGTQYFGPGTRLTVL.

This clonotype came up many times. The chain combines TRBV6-5 with TRBJ1-1; D gene unclear. Germline V gene sequence: CDR1 MNHEY, CDR2 SVGAGI. Between the trimmed V and J ends, which lost 2 bases and 4 bases, there was a span of 14 bases. The CDR3 is 15 amino acids. The CDR3 DNA sequence: TGTGCCAGCAGTTACAGAGGGAGGTGGACCACTGAAGCTTTCTTT. Amino acids: CASSYRGRWTTEAFF.

The table lists this clonotype with a few counts. V usage is TRBV6-1 and J usage is TRBJ2-5; TRBD1 aligns across 9 bases. In germline, CDR1 is MNHNS, CDR2 SASEGT. V was clipped by 7 bases and J by 3 bases; unmatched bases: 12. The CDR3 contains 16 residues. The CDR3 sequence is CASTDRPGQGKETQYF. As DNA, the CDR3 is TGTGCCAGCACCGACAGACCGGGACAGGGAAAAGAGACCCAGTACTTC.

This clonotype occurred a few times. The V gene is TRBV7-2, the J gene TRBJ2-7; D is perhaps TRBD2 (6 bases). The CDR3 has 15 residues. Germline values: CDR1 SGHTA, CDR2 FQGNSA. Trimming took 5 bases from V and 0 from J, leaving 14 bases between them. CDR3 amino acids: CASSPGTFISYEQYF. CDR3 nucleotides: TGTGCCAGCAGCCCCGGGACTTTTATCTCCTACGAGCAGTACTTC.

The genes are TRBV20-1 and TRBJ2-7; a possible D gene is TRBD2 (5 bases). Germline CDR1 reads DFQATT; CDR2 reads SNEGSKA (reference sequence). The CDR3 loop spans 13 amino acids. V was pared by 2 bases and J by 4 bases, with 12 bases between. Written as DNA, the CDR3 is TGCAGTGCTAGACCCGGGGAGAGGTACGAGCAGTACTTC. It yields the protein CSARPGERYEQYF.

There are many counts of this clonotype. This rearrangement joins TRBV12-3 or TRBV12-4 to TRBJ1-1; the D gene is possibly TRBD1 (5 bases). The germline V and J ends were trimmed by 7 bases and 1 base, with 7 bases remaining between them. The CDR3 is 12 amino acids. The CDR3 spells CASTRANTEAFF. CDR3 DNA sequence: TGTGCCAGCACCAGGGCGAACACTGAAGCTTTCTTT.

The sample holds many counts of this clonotype. The chain recombines TRBV12-3 or TRBV12-4 with TRBJ2-5; D could derive from TRBD1 or TRBD2 (5 bases each). The CDR3 length is 13 residues. V dropped 6 bases and J dropped 2 bases, with 10 bases sitting between them. CDR3 protein: CASSRDGQETQYF. CDR3 bases: TGTGCCAGCAGCCGGGACGGACAAGAGACCCAGTACTTC.

In the case of this clonotype: Germline and junction disagree at one end, which may indicate a read error. The chain has TRBV18 and TRBJ1-1, with D unresolved. In germline, CDR1 is KGHSH, CDR2 LQKENI. This CDR3 comprises 14 residues. CDR3 DNA sequence: TGTGCCATCCCTATGGGCTCCCTCGGTGGCCAAGTCTGCTTT. Its protein is CAIPMGSLGGQVCF.

This clonotype was counted only a few times. The chain recombines TRBV28 with TRBJ2-7; TRBD2 matches at 7 bases. V shed 1 base and J 7 bases; nucleotides not matched to a gene: 4. This CDR3 contains 13 residues. CDR1 is MDHEN and CDR2 is SYDVKM in the germline V gene. CDR3 in DNA: TGTGCCAGCAGTTTATCAGCGGGGCTTGAGCAGTACTTC. It specifies CASSLSAGLEQYF.

This clonotype was detected many times. CDR3 residues: CASTHGGNYGYTF. The CDR3 nucleotides read TGTGCCAGCACTCACGGGGGAAACTATGGCTACACCTTC. The chain uses TRBV28 and TRBJ1-2; tentatively, D is TRBD1 (5 bases). CDR1 MDHEN and CDR2 SYDVKM come from the germline V gene. Trimming took off 7 bases at V and 2 bases at J, with 11 bases between the two ends. The CDR3 is made up of 13 amino acids.

This clonotype was observed at least ten times. The J gene is TRBJ2-7, the V gene TRBV3-1; 10 bases are a match to TRBD1. The CDR3 runs to 14 residues. The V and J ends lost 4 bases and 5 bases, in that order; junction bases with no gene match: 5. Looked up from germline, CDR1 is LGHDT and CDR2 is YNNKEL (reference sequence). CDR3 protein: CASSRRQGADEQYF. DNA of the CDR3: TGTGCCAGCAGCCGTCGACAGGGGGCCGACGAGCAGTACTTC.